These T cell receptor beta chains were read from a single sample in a study of cytomegalovirus exposure and HLA in healthy donors. TCRdb's copy holds only in-frame clones and misses some; the assay was immunoSEQ multiplex PCR. The data hold 120,000 or so clones, with over 65% observed a single time. The sample taken for sequencing was PBMCs. The receptors derive from a man in his thirties or forties in good health and CMV-seropositive. The CDR3 runs from the conserved cysteine through the conserved F or W.

V: TRBV4-2
CDR3: CASSQLRGSTNYGYTF

V: TRBV14
CDR3: CASSHGGYTYEQYF

V: TRBV25-1
CDR3: CASSSTSSGANVLTF

V: TRBV5-8
CDR3: CATSGLAVYNEQFF

V: TRBV27
CDR3: CASSLRGGGFTEAFF

V: TRBV7-8
CDR3: CASSSPGQGSYEQYF

V: TRBV6-1
CDR3: CAGARQGGQETQYF

V: TRBV4-3
CDR3: CASSQDTWPDTQYF

V: TRBV11-3
CDR3: CASSLGGGGPYNEQFF

V: TRBV4-2
CDR3: CASSQTRGSGNTIYF

V: TRBV5-1
CDR3: CASSLVLTGEGEAFF

V: TRBV28
CDR3: CASSPGGSTYEQYF

V: TRBV6-6
CDR3: CASSRQVLASYEQYF

V: TRBV4-3
CDR3: CASSQETSGRGANEQFF

V: TRBV7-8
CDR3: CASTNPGGSSYEQYF

V: TRBV18
CDR3: CASSPLRGSADTQYF

V: TRBV5-4
CDR3: CASSLATSVLYNEQFF

V: TRBV7-9
CDR3: CASSPRLADYEQYF

V: TRBV23-1
CDR3: CASSQSHRVYGYTF

V: TRBV6-1
CDR3: CASSEAGSTYEQYF

V: TRBV28
CDR3: CASSSPRDRANTDTQYF

V: TRBV9
CDR3: CASSVGGTAMNTEAFF

V: TRBV13
CDR3: CASRPASGVGAYEQYF

V: TRBV29-1
CDR3: CSVAGGALSYEQYF

V: TRBV7-7
CDR3: CASSLGEGFRGTSRQTGELFF

V: TRBV7-9
CDR3: CASSPVSGGSGKLFF

V: TRBV6-1
CDR3: CASRTTGRDTEAFF

V: TRBV7-2
CDR3: CASSLVAMAEKLFF

V: TRBV7-9
CDR3: CASSRDIYYEQYF

V: TRBV4-1
CDR3: CASSLASTSNQPQHF

V: TRBV11-2
CDR3: CASSLVGQGLGYTF

V: TRBV7-9
CDR3: CASSLDLGRSYNEQFF

V: TRBV7-8
CDR3: CASSSRGKTEAFF

V: TRBV5-6
CDR3: CASSSTGTMTNTGELFF

V: TRBV5-6
CDR3: CASSLTGNGNTIYF

V: TRBV2
CDR3: CASRAPPYEQYF

V: TRBV4-2
CDR3: CASSQEGGAGGYTF